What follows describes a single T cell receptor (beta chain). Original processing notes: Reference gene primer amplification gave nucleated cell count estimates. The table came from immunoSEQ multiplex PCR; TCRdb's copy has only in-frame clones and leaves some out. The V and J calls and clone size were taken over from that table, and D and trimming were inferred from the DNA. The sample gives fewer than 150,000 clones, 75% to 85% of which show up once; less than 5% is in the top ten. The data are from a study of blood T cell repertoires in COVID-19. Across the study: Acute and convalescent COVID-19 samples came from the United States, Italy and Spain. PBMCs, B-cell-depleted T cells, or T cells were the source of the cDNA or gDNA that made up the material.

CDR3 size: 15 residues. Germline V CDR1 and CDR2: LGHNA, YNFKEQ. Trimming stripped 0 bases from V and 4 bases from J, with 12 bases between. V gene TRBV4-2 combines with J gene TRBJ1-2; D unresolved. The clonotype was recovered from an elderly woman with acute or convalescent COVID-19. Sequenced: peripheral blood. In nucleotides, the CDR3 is TGTGCCAGCAGCCAAGATCCCCGGGGAAGCTATGGCTACACCTTC. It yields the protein CASSQDPRGSYGYTF.